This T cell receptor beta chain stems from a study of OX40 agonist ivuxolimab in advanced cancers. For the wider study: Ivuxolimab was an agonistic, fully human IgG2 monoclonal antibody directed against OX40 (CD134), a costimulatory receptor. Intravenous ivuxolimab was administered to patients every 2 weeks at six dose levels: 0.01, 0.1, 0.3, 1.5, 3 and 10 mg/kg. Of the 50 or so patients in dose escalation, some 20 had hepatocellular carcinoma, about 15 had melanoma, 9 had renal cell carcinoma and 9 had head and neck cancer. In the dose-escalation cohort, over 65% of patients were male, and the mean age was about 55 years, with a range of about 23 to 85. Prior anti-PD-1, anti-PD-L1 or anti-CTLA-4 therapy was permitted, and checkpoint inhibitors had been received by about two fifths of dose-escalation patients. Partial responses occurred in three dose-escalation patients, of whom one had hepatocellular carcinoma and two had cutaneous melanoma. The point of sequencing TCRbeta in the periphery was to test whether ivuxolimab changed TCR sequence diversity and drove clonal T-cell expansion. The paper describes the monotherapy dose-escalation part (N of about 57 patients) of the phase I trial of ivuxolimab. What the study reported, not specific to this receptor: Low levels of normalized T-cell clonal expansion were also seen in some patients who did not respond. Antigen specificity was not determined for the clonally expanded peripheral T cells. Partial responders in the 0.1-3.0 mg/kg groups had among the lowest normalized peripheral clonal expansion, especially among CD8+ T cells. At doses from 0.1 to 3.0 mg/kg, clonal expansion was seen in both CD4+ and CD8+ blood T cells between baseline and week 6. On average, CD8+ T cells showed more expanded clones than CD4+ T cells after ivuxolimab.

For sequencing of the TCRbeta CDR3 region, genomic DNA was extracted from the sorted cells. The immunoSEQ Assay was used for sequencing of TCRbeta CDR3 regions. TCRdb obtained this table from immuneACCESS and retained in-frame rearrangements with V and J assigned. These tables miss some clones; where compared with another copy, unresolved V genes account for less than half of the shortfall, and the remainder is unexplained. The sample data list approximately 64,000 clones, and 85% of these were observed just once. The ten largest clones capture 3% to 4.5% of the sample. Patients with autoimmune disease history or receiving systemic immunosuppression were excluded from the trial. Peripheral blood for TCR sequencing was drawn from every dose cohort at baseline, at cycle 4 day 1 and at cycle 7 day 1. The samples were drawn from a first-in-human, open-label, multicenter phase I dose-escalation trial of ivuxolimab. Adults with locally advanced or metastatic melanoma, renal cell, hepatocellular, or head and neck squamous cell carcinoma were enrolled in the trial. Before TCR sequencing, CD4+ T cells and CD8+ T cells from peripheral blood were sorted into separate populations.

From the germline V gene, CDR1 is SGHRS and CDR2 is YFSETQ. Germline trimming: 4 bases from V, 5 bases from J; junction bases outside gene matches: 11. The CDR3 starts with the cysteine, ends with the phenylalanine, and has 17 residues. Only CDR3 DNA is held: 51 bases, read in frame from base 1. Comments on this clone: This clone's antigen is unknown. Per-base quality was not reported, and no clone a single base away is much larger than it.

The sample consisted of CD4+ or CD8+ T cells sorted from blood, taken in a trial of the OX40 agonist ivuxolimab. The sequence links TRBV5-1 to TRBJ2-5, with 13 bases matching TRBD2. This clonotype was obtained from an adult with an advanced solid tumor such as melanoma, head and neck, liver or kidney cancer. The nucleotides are TGCGCCAGCAGCATGGAGGGACTAGCGGGATTACGTGAGACCCAGTACTTC. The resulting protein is CASSMEGLAGLRETQYF.